This is a list of T cell receptor beta chains from one sample in a study of blood T cell repertoires in COVID-19. Measured with immunoSEQ multiplex PCR; TCRdb has only the in-frame clones, and not every one. Among approximately 65,000 clones listed, about 90% were seen once. What was sequenced was peripheral blood. The receptors stem from a man over 45 with COVID-19, enrolled during active disease. Each CDR3 is given with its conserved first and last residue. A D gene is named only where the DNA matches it firmly. Only some rows state a clone size, as once, few, many or a class for expanded clones.

j_call d_call clone_size v_call cdr3_nt cdr3_aa
TRBJ2-2 TRBD2 . TRBV2 TGTGCCAGCAGTAGCGGGAGGGTCAACACCGGGGAGCTGTTTTTT CASSSGRVNTGELFF
TRBJ1-4 TRBD1 . TRBV19 TGTGCCAGTAAGGGTCTCAGGACAGGGGCTAATGAAAAACTGTTTTTT CASKGLRTGANEKLFF
TRBJ2-7 TRBD1 . TRBV3-1/TRBV3-2 TGTGCCAGCAGCCAAACCGGGACAGGGGGCGAGGAGCAGTACTTC CASSQTGTGGEEQYF
TRBJ2-1 . . TRBV21-1 TGTGCCAGCAGCAAAGATATCCCAGGGGCGGGAGATCTGAGCTCCTACAATGAGCAGTTCTTC CASSKDIPGAGDLSSYNEQFF
TRBJ1-1 . once TRBV9 TGTGCCAGCAGCGTAGACCTAAACACTGAAGCTTTCTTT CASSVDLNTEAFF
TRBJ2-5 TRBD2 . TRBV29-1 TGCAGCGCCCAGACTAGCGGGAGGGCCGGGGAGACCCAGTACTTC CSAQTSGRAGETQYF
TRBJ2-3 TRBD2 . TRBV29-1 TGCAGCGCCGAAATAGCGGGGACATCCATGGATACGCAGTATTTT CSAEIAGTSMDTQYF
TRBJ1-5 . few TRBV5-1 TGCGCCAGCAGCTTGGTTTACAGGGCCGGCCGGCAGCCCCAGCATTTT CASSLVYRAGRQPQHF
TRBJ2-2 TRBD2 few TRBV2 TGTGCCAGCAGCGTAGCGGGAGTGACCACCGGGGAGCTGTTTTTT CASSVAGVTTGELFF
TRBJ1-2 TRBD1 . TRBV7-2 TGTGCCAGCAGCTTAGCGGGACAGCGAACAGACTACACCTTC CASSLAGQRTDYTF
TRBJ2-1 . . TRBV6-1 TGTGCCAGCAGTGAAAGCACAGCCTCCTACAATGAGCAGTTCTTC CASSESTASYNEQFF
TRBJ1-1 . . TRBV12-3/TRBV12-4 TGTGCCAGTGAAGCGGGGGACGAGAATGAAGCTTTCTTT CASEAGDENEAFF
TRBJ2-2 . . TRBV7-8 TGTGCCAGCAGCCCATGGGCCTCAGGTGGCACCGGGGAGCTGTTTTTT CASSPWASGGTGELFF
TRBJ2-3 TRBD2 . TRBV5-1 TGCGCCAGCAGCCCAAACCTAGGACTAGCGGGAGGAAGGGGTACGCAGTATTTT CASSPNLGLAGGRGTQYF
TRBJ1-4 . . TRBV5-8 TGTGCCAGCAACCTTCTGTTAACTTCACTAGAAAAACTGTTTTTT CASNLLLTSLEKLFF
TRBJ1-4 . . TRBV3-1/TRBV3-2 TGTGCCAGCAGCCCCTGGGTTGCAGAAGGAACTAGGAAACTGTTTTTT CASSPWVAEGTRKLFF
TRBJ2-1 . . TRBV29-1 TGCAGCGTTAATCCCCAGGGGACATCCTACAATGAGCAGTTCTTC CSVNPQGTSYNEQFF
TRBJ2-7 TRBD2 . TRBV29-1 TGCAGCGTGAGGAAAGCGGGAAACTACGAGCAGTACTTC CSVRKAGNYEQYF
TRBJ2-1 TRBD2 . TRBV24-1 TGTGCCACCAGTGATTCGCCCCAGGTCGGCGGGGGCAATGAGCAGTTCTTC CATSDSPQVGGGNEQFF
TRBJ2-3 TRBD2 . TRBV5-4 TGTGCCAGCAGCTACCGACTAGCGGGAGAGCCAGATACGCAGTATTTT CASSYRLAGEPDTQYF
TRBJ2-3 . . TRBV7-3 TGTGCCAGCAGCTTAACCGACTATTTTACCGGGGCAGATACGCAGTATTTT CASSLTDYFTGADTQYF
TRBJ1-2 . few TRBV6-2/TRBV6-3 TGTGCCAGCAGTTACCTACAGGGAGGGGGCTATGGCTACACCTTC CASSYLQGGGYGYTF
TRBJ2-3 . . TRBV4-3 TGCGCCAGCAGCCAAGGACAGGTTCGGACAGATACGCAGTATTTT CASSQGQVRTDTQYF
TRBJ2-1 . . TRBV2 TGTGCCAGCAGGACTAGCTCCTACAATGAGCAGTTCTTC CASRTSSYNEQFF
TRBJ1-6 TRBD1 . TRBV7-2 TGTGCCAGCAGCTTGACAGGGGTCAATTCACCCCTCCACTTT CASSLTGVNSPLHF
TRBJ1-1 TRBD1 . TRBV4-1 TGCGCCAGCAGCCAAGGCCGGACAGGGGGCTATGGGAACACTGAAGCTTTCTTT CASSQGRTGGYGNTEAFF